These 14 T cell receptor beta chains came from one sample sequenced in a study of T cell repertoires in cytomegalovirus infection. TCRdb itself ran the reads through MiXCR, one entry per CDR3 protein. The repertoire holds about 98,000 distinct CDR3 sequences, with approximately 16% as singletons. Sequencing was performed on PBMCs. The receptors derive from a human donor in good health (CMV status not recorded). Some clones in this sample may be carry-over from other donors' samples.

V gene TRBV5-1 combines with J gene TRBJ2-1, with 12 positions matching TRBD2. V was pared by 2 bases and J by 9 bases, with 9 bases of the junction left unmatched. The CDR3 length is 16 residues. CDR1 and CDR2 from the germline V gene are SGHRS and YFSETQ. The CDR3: CASSLGSSGGAREQFF. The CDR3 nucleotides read TGCGCCAGCAGCTTAGGGTCTAGCGGGGGGGCACGTGAGCAGTTCTTC.

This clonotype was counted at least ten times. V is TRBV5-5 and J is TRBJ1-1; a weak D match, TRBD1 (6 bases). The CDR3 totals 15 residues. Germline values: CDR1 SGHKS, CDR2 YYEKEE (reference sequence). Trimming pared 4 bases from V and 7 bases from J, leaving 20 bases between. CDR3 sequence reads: CASSPRGGTSVEAFF. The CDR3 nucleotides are TGTGCCAGCAGCCCGAGGGGGGGAACTTCAGTTGAAGCTTTCTTT. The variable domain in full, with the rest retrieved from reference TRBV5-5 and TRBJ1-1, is DAGVTQSPTHLIKTRGQQVTLRCSPISGHKSVSWYQQVLGQGPQFIFQYYEKEERGRGNFPDRFSARQFPNYSSELNVNALLLGDSALYLCASSPRGGTSVEAFFGQGTRLTVV.

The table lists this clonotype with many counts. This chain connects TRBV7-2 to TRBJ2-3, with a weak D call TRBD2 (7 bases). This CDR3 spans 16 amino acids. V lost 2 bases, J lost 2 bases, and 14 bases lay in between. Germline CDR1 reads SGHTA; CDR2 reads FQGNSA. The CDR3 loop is CASSLRLAGATDTQYF. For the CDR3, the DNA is TGTGCCAGCAGCTTACGACTAGCAGGGGCCACAGATACGCAGTATTTT.

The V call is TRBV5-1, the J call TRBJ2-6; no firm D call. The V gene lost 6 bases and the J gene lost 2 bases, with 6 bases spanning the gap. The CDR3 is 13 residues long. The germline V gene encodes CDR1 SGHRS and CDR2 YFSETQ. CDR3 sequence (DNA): TGCGCCAGCACCCGGACTGGGGCCAACGTCCTGACTTTC. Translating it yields CASTRTGANVLTF.

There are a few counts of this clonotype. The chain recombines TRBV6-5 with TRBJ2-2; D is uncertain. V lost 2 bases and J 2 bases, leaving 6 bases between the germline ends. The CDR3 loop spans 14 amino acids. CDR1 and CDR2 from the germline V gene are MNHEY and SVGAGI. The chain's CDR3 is CASSYLRNTGELFF. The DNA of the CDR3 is TGTGCCAGCAGTTACCTTAGAAACACCGGGGAGCTGTTTTTT.

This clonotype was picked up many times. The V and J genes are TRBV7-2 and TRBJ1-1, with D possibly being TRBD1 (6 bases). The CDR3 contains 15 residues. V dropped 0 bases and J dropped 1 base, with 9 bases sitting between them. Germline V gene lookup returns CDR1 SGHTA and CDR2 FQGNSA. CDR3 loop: CASSLAGAGNTEAFF. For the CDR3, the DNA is TGTGCCAGCAGCTTAGCGGGGGCGGGGAACACTGAAGCTTTCTTT.

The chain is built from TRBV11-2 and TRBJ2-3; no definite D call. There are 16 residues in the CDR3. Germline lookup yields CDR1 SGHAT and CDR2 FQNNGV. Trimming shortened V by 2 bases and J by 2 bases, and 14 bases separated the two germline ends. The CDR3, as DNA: TGTGCCAGCAGCTTATATCGGAGTACCTCCACAGATACGCAGTATTTT. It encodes CASSLYRSTSTDTQYF.

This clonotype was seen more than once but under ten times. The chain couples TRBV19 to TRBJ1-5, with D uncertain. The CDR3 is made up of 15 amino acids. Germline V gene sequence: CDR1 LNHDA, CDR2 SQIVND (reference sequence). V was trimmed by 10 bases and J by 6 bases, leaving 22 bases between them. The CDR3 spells CATQRPGIMGQPQHF. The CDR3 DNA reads TGTGCCACCCAACGGCCCGGGATAATGGGTCAGCCCCAGCATTTT. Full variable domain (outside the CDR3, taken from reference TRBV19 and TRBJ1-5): DGGITQSPKYLFRKEGQNVTLSCEQNLNHDAMYWYRQDPGQGLRLIYYSQIVNDFQKGDIAEGYSVSREKKESFPLTVTSAQKNPTAFYLCATQRPGIMGQPQHFGDGTRLSIL.

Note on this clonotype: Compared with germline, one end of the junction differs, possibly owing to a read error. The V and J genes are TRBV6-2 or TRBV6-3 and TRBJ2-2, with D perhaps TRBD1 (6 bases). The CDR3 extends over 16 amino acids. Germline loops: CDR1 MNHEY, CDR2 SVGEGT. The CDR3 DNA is TGTGCCAGCTGTTACTGGGACACCCCGAACACCGGGGAGCTGTTTTTT. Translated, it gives CASCYWDTPNTGELFF.

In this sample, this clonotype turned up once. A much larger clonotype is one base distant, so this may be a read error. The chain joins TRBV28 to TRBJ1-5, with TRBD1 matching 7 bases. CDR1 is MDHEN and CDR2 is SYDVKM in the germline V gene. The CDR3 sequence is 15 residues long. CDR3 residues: CDSSLLGTVSQPQHF. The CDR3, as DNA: TGTGACAGCAGTTTATTAGGGACAGTAAGCCAGCCCCAGCATTTT.

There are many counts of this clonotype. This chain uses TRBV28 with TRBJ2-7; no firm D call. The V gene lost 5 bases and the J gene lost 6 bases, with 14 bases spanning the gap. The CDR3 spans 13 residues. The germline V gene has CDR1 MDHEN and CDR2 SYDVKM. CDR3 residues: CASSLFRAPEQYF. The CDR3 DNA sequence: TGTGCCAGCAGTCTCTTTAGGGCGCCCGAGCAGTACTTC.

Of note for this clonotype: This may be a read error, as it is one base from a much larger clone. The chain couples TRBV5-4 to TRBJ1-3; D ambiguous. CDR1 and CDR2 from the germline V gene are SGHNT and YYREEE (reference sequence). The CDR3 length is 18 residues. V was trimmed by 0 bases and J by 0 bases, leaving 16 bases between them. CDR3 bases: TGTGCCAGCAGCTTGGTCGCGGTACAGCGGAGCTCTGGAAACACCATATATTTT. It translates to CASSLVAVQRSSGNTIYF.

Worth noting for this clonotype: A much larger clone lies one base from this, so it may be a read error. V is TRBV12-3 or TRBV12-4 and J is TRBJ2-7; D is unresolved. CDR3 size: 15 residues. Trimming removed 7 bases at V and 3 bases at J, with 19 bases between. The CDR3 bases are TGTGCCAGCAATCGATCGAGGTCTACGTACTACGAGCAGTACTTC. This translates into CASNRSRSTYYEQYF.

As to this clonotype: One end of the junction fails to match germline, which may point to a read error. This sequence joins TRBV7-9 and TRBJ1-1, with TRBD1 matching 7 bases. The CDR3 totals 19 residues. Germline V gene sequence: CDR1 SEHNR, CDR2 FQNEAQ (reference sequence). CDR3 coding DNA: TGTGACAGCAGCTTAGGAATTAGGGGGCTTGGGTCTATGAACACTGAAGCTTTCTTT. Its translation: CDSSLGIRGLGSMNTEAFF.